A single sample is the source of the 20 T cell receptor beta chains below, sequenced in a study of T cell changes during pregnancy in multiple sclerosis. TCRdb's table, derived via immunoSEQ multiplex PCR, lists solely in-frame clones and lacks some. The sample shows some 80,000 clones, roughly 90% of them seen only once. This specimen consisted of peripheral blood, obtained in the first trimester of pregnancy. Receptors originate from a female donor in good health, enrolled as a control in a pregnancy study.

The CDR3 is CASSLGGSAGELFF. As DNA, the CDR3 is TGTGCCAGCAGCTTAGGAGGGTCCGCCGGGGAGCTGTTTTTT. The rearrangement uses TRBV7-2 and TRBJ2-2; D is possibly TRBD2 (5 bases). The germline V gene has CDR1 SGHTA and CDR2 FQGNSA. The CDR3 loop spans 14 amino acids. The germline V and J ends were trimmed by 1 base and 6 bases, with 9 bases remaining between them.

The chain uses TRBV7-8 and TRBJ2-1; the D gene is possibly TRBD1 (5 bases). The CDR3 spans 11 residues. With 6 bases removed from V and 7 bases from J, the gap between germline ends came to 7 bases. In germline, CDR1 is SGHVS, CDR2 FQNEAQ. The CDR3 spells CASRQGNEQFF. CDR3 bases: TGTGCCAGCAGGCAGGGTAATGAGCAGTTCTTC.

The rearrangement uses TRBV28 and TRBJ2-1; 14 bases line up with TRBD2. The CDR3 contains 17 residues. V gave up 6 bases and J gave up 7 bases; unmatched junction bases: 11. The germline gives CDR1 MDHEN, CDR2 SYDVKM. As DNA, the CDR3 is TGTGCCAGCAGACACTCCGGGACTAGCGGGAGTCGGAATGAGCAGTTCTTC. Its protein product is CASRHSGTSGSRNEQFF.

V is TRBV7-7 and J is TRBJ2-5, with 8 bases lining up with TRBD1. The CDR3 covers 15 residues. Unmatched junction bases numbered 9, after V lost 4 bases and J lost 5 bases. Germline V gives CDR1 SSHAT, CDR2 FNYEAQ (reference sequence). In DNA form, the CDR3 reads TGTGCCAGCAGCTCCCAGGGGGCTGAAGGGGAGACCCAGTACTTC. Amino acids: CASSSQGAEGETQYF.

The chain couples TRBV5-6 to TRBJ2-5; 8 bases match TRBD2. The CDR3 sequence is 13 residues long. The trim removed 0 bases at V and 5 bases at J, leaving 0 bases unmatched. Germline V gene sequence: CDR1 SGHDT, CDR2 YYEEEE. This CDR3 reads CASSLGLAETQYF. In DNA form, the CDR3 reads TGTGCCAGCAGCTTGGGACTAGCGGAGACCCAGTACTTC.

Concerning this clone itself: Because the CDR3's place on the DNA is in doubt, the DNA is left out and the CDR3 is given as listed by TCRdb. V usage is TRBV21-1 and J usage is TRBJ1-5; the D call in the table, TRBD1, was not verified against the DNA. TRBV21-1 is a recognized pseudogene. The CDR3 extends over 16 residues, inclusive of both ends. This chain's CDR3 is CASRPFAGGADQPQHF.

The V and J genes are TRBV19 and TRBJ1-1, with TRBD1 matching over 7 bases. The V segment lost 7 bases and the J segment 6 bases; nucleotides outside the gene matches: 11. The CDR3 is 14 amino acids. In germline, CDR1 is LNHDA, CDR2 SQIVND (reference sequence). The CDR3 nucleotides read TGTGCCAGTACGAACGACAGGGTAGGCTCTGAAGCTTTCTTT. It encodes CASTNDRVGSEAFF. Looking up the rest from reference TRBV19 and TRBJ1-1 gives the full variable domain: DGGITQSPKYLFRKEGQNVTLSCEQNLNHDAMYWYRQDPGQGLRLIYYSQIVNDFQKGDIAEGYSVSREKKESFPLTVTSAQKNPTAFYLCASTNDRVGSEAFFGQGTRLTVV.

The chain joins TRBV11-3 to TRBJ2-2, with a tentative D call TRBD2 (5 bases). V dropped 7 bases and J dropped 6 bases, with 15 bases sitting between them. Looked up from germline, CDR1 is SGHNT and CDR2 is YENEEA. The CDR3 runs to 14 residues. This CDR3 reads CASTITGKSGELFF. CDR3 bases: TGTGCCAGCACCATAACGGGGAAGTCCGGGGAGCTGTTTTTT.

This chain links TRBV5-1 with TRBJ1-1; 7 bases align to TRBD1. After removal of 2 bases from V and 1 base from J, the junction contained 5 bases not matched to a gene. This CDR3 has 15 amino acids. The germline gives CDR1 SGHRS, CDR2 YFSETQ. This CDR3 reads CASSFFEGANTEAFF. As DNA, the CDR3 is TGCGCCAGCAGCTTTTTCGAGGGGGCGAACACTGAAGCTTTCTTT.

This chain connects TRBV2 to TRBJ1-5; a weak D match, TRBD1 (6 bases). The CDR3 length is 13 residues. The germline V and J ends were trimmed by 8 bases and 4 bases, with 12 bases remaining between them. CDR1 is SNHLY and CDR2 is FYNNEI in the germline V gene. CDR3 region: CASVWDTNQPQHF. The CDR3 DNA follows: TGTGCCAGCGTATGGGACACTAATCAGCCCCAGCATTTT.

V is TRBV5-1 and J is TRBJ2-2, with D perhaps matching TRBD2 (6 bases). Between the trimmed V and J ends, which lost 7 bases and 3 bases, there was a span of 13 bases. This CDR3 has 14 amino acids. Germline V CDR1 and CDR2: SGHRS, YFSETQ. CDR3 region: CASGLPRDTGELFF. The DNA of the CDR3 is TGCGCCAGCGGACTACCCCGTGACACCGGGGAGCTGTTTTTT.

The chain has TRBV9 and TRBJ2-7; 12 bases match TRBD2. This CDR3 is 16 amino acids long. J gave up 4 bases and V 3 bases, and 8 bases lay outside the gene matches. Germline V gene lookup returns CDR1 SGDLS and CDR2 YYNGEE. CDR3 DNA sequence: TGTGCCAGCAGCGCCCAACTAGCGGGGGGAAGTTACGAGCAGTACTTC. Translating gives CASSAQLAGGSYEQYF. Variable domain in full (rest from reference TRBV9 and TRBJ2-7): DSGVTQTPKHLITATGQRVTLRCSPRSGDLSVYWYQQSLDQGLQFLIQYYNGEERAKGNILERFSAQQFPDLHSELNLSSLELGDSALYFCASSAQLAGGSYEQYFGPGTRLTVT.

This sequence joins TRBV5-1 and TRBJ2-3; D unresolved. Trimming took 0 bases from V and 6 from J, leaving 8 bases between them. The CDR3 is made up of 13 amino acids. Germline CDR1 and CDR2: SGHRS and YFSETQ. CDR3: CASSLGWADTQYF. The CDR3 region has the DNA TGCGCCAGCAGCTTGGGGTGGGCGGATACGCAGTATTTT.

The chain links TRBV28 to TRBJ1-1; 9 positions match TRBD1. CDR1 is MDHEN and CDR2 is SYDVKM in the germline V gene. J gave up 4 bases and V 0 bases, and 3 bases lay outside the gene matches. There are 15 residues in the CDR3. The chain's CDR3 is CASSLWGQGGTEAFF. The CDR3 DNA follows: TGTGCCAGCAGTTTATGGGGACAGGGAGGCACTGAAGCTTTCTTT.

The V and J genes are TRBV13 and TRBJ1-2, with TRBD1 identical over 9 bases. The CDR3 covers 14 residues. Germline CDR1 PRHDT, CDR2 FYEKMQ (reference sequence). V was pared by 5 bases and J by 5 bases, with 6 bases of the junction left unmatched. The CDR3: CASSRDREVYGYTF. CDR3 sequence (DNA): TGTGCCAGCAGCCGGGACAGGGAGGTTTATGGCTACACCTTC.

The chain uses TRBV6-6 and TRBJ1-5, with D tentatively TRBD1 (5 bases). CDR1 is MNHNY and CDR2 is SVGAGI in the germline V gene (reference sequence). Deletions cut 2 bases from V and 5 bases from J, with 13 bases between. CDR3 length equals 15 residues. CDR3 loop: CASSYPGESDQPQHF. The CDR3 DNA is TGTGCCAGCAGTTACCCGGGGGAGAGCGATCAGCCCCAGCATTTT.

The J gene is TRBJ2-5, the V gene TRBV18, with D maybe TRBD1 (6 bases). Germline CDR1 KGHSH, CDR2 LQKENI. Trimming cost V 6 bases and J 2 bases, with 10 bases left between them. The CDR3 extends over 13 amino acids. For the CDR3, the DNA is TGTGCCAGCTCGCTAGGACAGCAAGAGACCCAGTACTTC. Protein sequence: CASSLGQQETQYF.

The chain recombines TRBV28 with TRBJ2-3; D is perhaps TRBD2 (6 bases). V was pared by 6 bases and J by 4 bases, with 20 bases between. Per germline, CDR1 MDHEN and CDR2 SYDVKM. This CDR3 spans 16 amino acids. DNA of the CDR3: TGTGCCAGCAGCCCTCGTCTTGCGGGACTGGCAGATACGCAGTATTTT. Its translation: CASSPRLAGLADTQYF.

This chain joins TRBV7-8 and TRBJ1-4, with 8 bases aligning to TRBD1. Germline assignment: CDR1 SGHVS and CDR2 FQNEAQ. CDR3 size: 16 residues. J lost 5 bases, V lost 2 bases, and 7 bases had no gene match. CDR3 residues: CASSLWPRQGNEKLFF. For the CDR3, the DNA is TGTGCCAGCAGCTTATGGCCCCGACAGGGGAATGAAAAACTGTTTTTT.

The chain employs TRBV18 and TRBJ2-1; no reliable D call. Germline-derived CDR1 and CDR2 are KGHSH and LQKENI. Between the trimmed V and J ends, which lost 2 bases and 5 bases, there was a span of 13 bases. The CDR3 covers 15 residues. Here the CDR3 DNA reads TGTGCCAGCTCACCAAGCGCTAGTCGGAACAATGAGCAGTTCTTC. Encoded protein: CASSPSASRNNEQFF.